This T cell receptor (beta chain) was found in a study of CXCR3-negative and CXCR3-positive naive CD8 T cells. At the level of the study: Close to 135 million TRB reads were obtained in total, which works out to about 1.5 +/- 0.3 million per library.

Germline V gene sequence: CDR1 SGHKS, CDR2 YYEKEE (reference sequence). The CDR3 is 14 amino acids. Findings and limits, study-wide: The study found comparably high diversity in both naive subsets and much lower diversity in memory CD8+ cells. Naive cells with CXCR3 showed TRB CDR3s that were more hydrophobic than those in CXCR3-negative naive cells.

5' RACE that incorporated UMI labels was used to prepare the TRB cDNA libraries. No DNA is given; TCRdb re-called the 5' RACE reads and lists each CDR3 protein once. This sample's table reports 100,000 to 150,000 distinct CDR3 sequences. Remarks on this clonotype: Its antigen is undetermined.

The specimen sequenced was naive CXCR3+ CD8+ T cells from blood. The sample's subset: CD45RO-CCR7+CD27+CD95- naive CD8+ T cells expressing CXCR3 (TNR3+). V usage is TRBV5-5 and J usage is TRBJ2-4; the TCRdb D gene call, TRBD1, has no DNA to confirm it. The sequence came from a human donor in good health. Some clones in this sample may be carry-over from other donors' samples. Here the CDR3 reads CASSFLQGKNIQYF. The full variable domain, its missing parts supplied by reference TRBV5-5 and TRBJ2-4, is DAGVTQSPTHLIKTRGQQVTLRCSPISGHKSVSWYQQVLGQGPQFIFQYYEKEERGRGNFPDRFSARQFPNYSSELNVNALLLGDSALYLCASSFLQGKNIQYFGAGTRLSVL.